This T cell receptor (beta chain) was recorded in a study of T cells after yellow fever vaccination. From the 5' RACE reads, TCRdb called clonotypes with MiXCR, one entry per CDR3 protein. Of 150,000 to 200,000 distinct CDR3 sequences detected, approximately 10% appear once; the ten largest clones hold 35% to 40%. Germline CDR1 is SEHNR and CDR2 is FQNEAQ (reference sequence). The CDR3 extends over 13 amino acids. Trimming took 1 base from V and 8 from J, leaving 11 bases between them. This clonotype was detected only a few times. This TCR was sampled from a man younger than 30 who received the YFV17D yellow fever vaccine. This sample comprised CD8+ T cells sorted from PBMCs, obtained 15 days after the yellow fever booster vaccination. V and J are TRBV7-9 and TRBJ1-2; D possibly corresponds to TRBD1 (5 bases). This chain's CDR3 is CASSLGGEMGYTF. In nucleotides, the CDR3 is TGTGCCAGCAGCTTAGGAGGGGAAATGGGCTACACCTTC. The full variable domain, in which reference TRBV7-9 and TRBJ1-2 provide the parts outside the CDR3, is DTGVSQNPRHKITKRGQNVTFRCDPISEHNRLYWYRQTLGQGPEFLTYFQNEAQLEKSRLLSDRFSAERPKGSFSTLEIQRTEQGDSAMYLCASSLGGEMGYTFGSGTRLTVV.